Listed below are T cell receptor beta chains from one sample, sequenced in a study of blood T cell repertoires in COVID-19. Data came from immunoSEQ multiplex PCR; TCRdb stores just in-frame clones and leaves some out. The repertoire holds 50,000 to 75,000 clones, with around 80% as singletons. Sequenced material: peripheral blood. All receptors derive from a man aged 55 to 70 with COVID-19, enrolled during active disease. The CDR3 runs from the conserved cysteine through the conserved F or W. Clone size is given for some rows only: seen once, a few or many times, or a class if the clone is expanded.

J	size	V	CDR3
TRBJ2-1	.	TRBV7-6	CASSFGDSYNEQFF
TRBJ1-1	.	TRBV30	CAWSRGGTNTEAFF
TRBJ1-1	once	TRBV15	CATRVKRDINTEAFF
TRBJ1-1	.	TRBV30	CAWSPVWGGTEAFF
TRBJ2-7	.	TRBV5-1	CASTPGEGAVREQYF
TRBJ2-7	.	TRBV15	CATSRGRGQHYEQYF
TRBJ1-2	.	TRBV28	CASRTGPFYGYTF
TRBJ2-7	.	TRBV11-3	CASSFRHSGRAGEQYF
TRBJ1-6	.	TRBV18	CASSPDLPDSNSPLHF
TRBJ1-1	once	TRBV28	CASSPPGQGLVTEAFF
TRBJ2-3	.	TRBV10-2	CASSVRGRHLSTDTQYF
TRBJ1-5	.	TRBV2	CASTGTGQPQHF
TRBJ1-2	.	TRBV30	CAWTGRTRDYGYTF